The clone carrying this TCR beta chain occurred a few times. Its target is unknown. Run at survey level, the immunoSEQ assay was version v3.0. Target depth was about 40,000-50,000 T-cell genomes per sample. The method was immunoSEQ multiplex PCR; TCRdb's version includes in-frame clones alone and lacks a portion of them. This sample has about 11,000 clones; about 80% occur once, and the top ten carry 20%. These data originate in a study of long-term antiretroviral therapy in people with HIV. About the study: It was about a decade before the 2015 immediate-ART recommendation that the earliest samples were taken.

J lost 1 base, V lost 5 bases, and 7 bases had no gene match. The CDR3 loop spans 15 amino acids. Germline values: CDR1 SNHLY, CDR2 FYNNEI. General study points: Neither ART adherence, viral resistance nor therapy changes were documented.

This receptor was obtained from a man between 45 and 60 years old with HIV. V and J are TRBV2 and TRBJ1-1, with 7 bases lining up with TRBD1. This specimen consisted of unsorted PBMCs, obtained more than 7 years after starting antiretroviral therapy. The CDR3 sequence is CASSTRGQANTEAFF. The CDR3 DNA reads as TGTGCCAGCAGTACCCGCGGACAGGCGAACACTGAAGCTTTCTTT.